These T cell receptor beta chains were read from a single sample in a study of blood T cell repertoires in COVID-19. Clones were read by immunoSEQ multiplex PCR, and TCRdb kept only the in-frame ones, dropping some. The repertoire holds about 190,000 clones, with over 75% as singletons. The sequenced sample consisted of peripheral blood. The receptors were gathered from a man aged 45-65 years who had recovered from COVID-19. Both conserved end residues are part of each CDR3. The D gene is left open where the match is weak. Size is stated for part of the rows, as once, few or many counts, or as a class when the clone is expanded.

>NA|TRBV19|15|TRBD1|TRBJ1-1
CASSITGTGGTEAFF
TGTGCCAGTAGTATTACCGGGACAGGGGGCACTGAAGCTTTCTTT
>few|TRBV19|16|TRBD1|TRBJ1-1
CASSPPGTGINTEAFF
TGTGCCAGTAGTCCGCCAGGGACAGGAATCAACACTGAAGCTTTCTTT
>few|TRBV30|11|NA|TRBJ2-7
CAWSVLYEQYF
TGTGCCTGGAGTGTATTATACGAGCAGTACTTC
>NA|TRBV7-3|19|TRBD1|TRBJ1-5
CASSERSGQETYSNQPQHF
TGTGCCAGCAGCGAACGCTCGGGACAGGAGACCTATAGCAATCAGCCCCAGCATTTT
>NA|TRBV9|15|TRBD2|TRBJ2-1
CASSVSGRGDNEQFF
TGTGCCAGCAGCGTAAGCGGGAGAGGGGACAATGAGCAGTTCTTC
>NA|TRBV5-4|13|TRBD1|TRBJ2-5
CASRQGTQETQYF
TGTGCCAGCAGACAGGGGACGCAAGAGACCCAGTACTTC
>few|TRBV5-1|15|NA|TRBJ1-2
CASSLAPGPSYGYTF
TGCGCCAGCAGCTTGGCTCCAGGTCCATCCTATGGCTACACCTTC
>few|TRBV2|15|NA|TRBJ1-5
CASSVQQGVGQPQHF
TGTGCCAGCAGTGTTCAACAGGGTGTCGGTCAGCCCCAGCATTTT
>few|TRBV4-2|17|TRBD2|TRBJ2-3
CASSQSLAGGSTDTQYF
TGTGCCAGCAGCCAATCCTTAGCGGGAGGGAGCACAGATACGCAGTATTTT
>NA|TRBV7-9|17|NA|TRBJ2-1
CASSSASSATSYNEQFF
TGTGCCAGCAGCTCGGCGTCTAGCGCTACCTCCTACAATGAGCAGTTCTTC
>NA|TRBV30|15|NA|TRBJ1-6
CAWRENYMDNSPLHF
TGTGCCTGGAGGGAGAACTATATGGATAATTCACCCCTCCACTTT
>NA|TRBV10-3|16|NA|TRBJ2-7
CAISDSGGLVVYEQYF
TGTGCCATCAGTGACAGCGGTGGCCTAGTCGTCTACGAGCAGTACTTC
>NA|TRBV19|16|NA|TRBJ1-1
CASSPPQVNMNTEAFF
TGTGCCAGTAGTCCCCCACAGGTGAACATGAACACTGAAGCTTTCTTT
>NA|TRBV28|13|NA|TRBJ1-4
CASSLSGAEKLFF
TGTGCCAGCAGTTTATCAGGGGCAGAAAAACTGTTTTTT
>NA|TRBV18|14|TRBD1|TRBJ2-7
CASSPRQGTYEQYF
TGTGCCAGCTCACCAAGACAGGGAACCTACGAGCAGTACTTC
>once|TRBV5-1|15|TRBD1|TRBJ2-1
CASSLIPGQGGEQFF
TGCGCCAGCAGCTTAATACCGGGACAGGGAGGCGAGCAGTTCTTC
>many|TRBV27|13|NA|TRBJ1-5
CASSLWGGQPQHF
TGTGCCAGCAGTTTATGGGGGGGTCAGCCCCAGCATTTT
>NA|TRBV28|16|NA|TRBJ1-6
CASSLPQGSYNSPLHF
TGTGCCAGCAGTTTACCCCAGGGGTCCTATAATTCACCCCTCCACTTT
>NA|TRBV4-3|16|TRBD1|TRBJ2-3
CASSQDDRDPTDTQYF
TGCGCCAGCAGCCAAGATGACAGGGACCCCACAGATACGCAGTATTTT
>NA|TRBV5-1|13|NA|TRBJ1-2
CASSFGHPDGYTF
TGCGCCAGCAGCTTTGGACATCCCGATGGCTACACCTTC
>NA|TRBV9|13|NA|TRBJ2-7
CASSVAQNYEQYF
TGTGCCAGCAGCGTAGCACAAAACTACGAGCAGTACTTC
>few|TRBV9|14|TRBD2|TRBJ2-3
CASAGLVHPDTQYF
TGTGCCAGCGCCGGACTAGTTCACCCAGATACGCAGTATTTT
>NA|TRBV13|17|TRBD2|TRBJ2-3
CASSLQTSGRRTDTQYF
TGTGCCAGCAGCCTCCAGACTAGCGGGAGACGCACAGATACGCAGTATTTT
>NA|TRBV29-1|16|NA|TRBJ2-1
CSVKAYSLQGGDEQFF
TGCAGCGTGAAAGCGTACTCTCTTCAGGGTGGCGATGAGCAGTTCTTC
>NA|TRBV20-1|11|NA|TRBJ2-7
CSARADPEEYF
TGCAGTGCTAGAGCCGACCCGGAGGAGTACTTC
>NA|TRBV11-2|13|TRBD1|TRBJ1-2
CASSSGDSYGYTF
TGTGCCAGCAGCTCGGGGGACAGCTATGGCTACACCTTC
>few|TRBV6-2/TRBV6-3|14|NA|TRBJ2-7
CASSSPGHTLEQYF
TGTGCCAGCAGTAGTCCCGGACATACTTTGGAGCAGTACTTC
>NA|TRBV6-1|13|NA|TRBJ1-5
CASSDRGWQPQHF
TGTGCCAGCAGTGACAGGGGTTGGCAGCCCCAGCATTTT
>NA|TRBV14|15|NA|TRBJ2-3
CASSQLGLSTDTQYF
TGTGCCAGCAGCCAATTAGGACTATCCACAGATACGCAGTATTTT
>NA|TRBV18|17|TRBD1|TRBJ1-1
CASSPSRDRGRGTEAFF
TGTGCCAGCTCGCCCTCCAGGGACAGAGGAAGGGGGACTGAAGCTTTCTTT
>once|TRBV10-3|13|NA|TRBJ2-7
CAISEGLTYEQYF
TGTGCCATCAGTGAGGGACTAACCTACGAGCAGTACTTC
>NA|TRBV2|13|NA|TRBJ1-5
CASSEDSLRSQHF
TGTGCCAGCAGTGAAGACAGCCTCAGGTCCCAGCATTTT
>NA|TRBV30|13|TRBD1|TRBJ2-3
CAWSRQGADTQYF
TGTGCCTGGAGTCGACAGGGGGCAGATACGCAGTATTTT
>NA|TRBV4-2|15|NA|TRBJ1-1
CASSQDRGLNTEAFF
TGTGCCAGCAGCCAAGACAGGGGCCTAAACACTGAAGCTTTCTTT
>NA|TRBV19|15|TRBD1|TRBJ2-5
CASGRGQGAGETQYF
TGTGCCAGTGGGCGGGGACAGGGGGCTGGAGAGACCCAGTACTTC
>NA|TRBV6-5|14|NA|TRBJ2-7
CASTGEPNSYEQYF
TGTGCCAGCACGGGGGAGCCCAACTCCTACGAGCAGTACTTC
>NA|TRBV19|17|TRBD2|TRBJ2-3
CASSTGSSGIGADTQYF
TGTGCCAGTAGTACGGGAAGCAGCGGGATCGGGGCAGATACGCAGTATTTT
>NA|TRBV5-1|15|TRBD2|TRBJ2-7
CASSLAGAGVREQYF
TGCGCCAGCAGCTTGGCCGGAGCGGGAGTCAGGGAGCAGTACTTC
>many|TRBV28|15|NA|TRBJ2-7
CASSFGGLTSYEQYF
TGTGCCAGCAGTTTTGGAGGACTTACTAGCTACGAGCAGTACTTC
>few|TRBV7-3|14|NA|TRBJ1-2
CASSAGPRLGGYTF
TGTGCCAGCAGCGCGGGACCTCGGCTGGGAGGCTACACCTTC